This T cell receptor (beta chain) was found in a study of metastatic and nonmetastatic thyroid tumors. Overall study: Comparison of repertoires was carried out across blood and tumor or nodule tissue from malignant and benign thyroid patients. Study-wide points: Reports indicated that malignant thyroid tumors showed significantly higher TCR beta diversity than benign nodules did, in blood and tumor.

No treatment had been given to any patient before thyroid surgery. Authors' processing steps: The distant-metastasis classifier for papillary thyroid cancer was built from CDR3 differences across clinicopathological groups. Using MiXCR, TCRdb re-called clones from the PCR reads. TCRdb assigned the V and J calls; the authors' analysis was not used. The table shows approximately 70,000 clones, with just over 4% occurring only once. This clone has ten or more counts. Its matching antigen is unknown. Trimming pared 3 bases from V and 2 bases from J, leaving 29 bases between. Germline CDR1 MDHEN, CDR2 SYDVKM. This CDR3 has 20 residues.

The receptor was derived from a female donor with papillary thyroid cancer or a benign thyroid nodule (not recorded which). Some clones in this sample may be carry-over from other donors' samples. Specimen: blood. The gene calls are TRBV28 and TRBJ2-7, with a tentative D call TRBD2 (5 bases). The CDR3 here is CASSFAFGNVFRQATYEQYF. The CDR3 region has the DNA TGTGCCAGCAGTTTTGCTTTCGGGAACGTTTTCCGGCAGGCCACCTACGAGCAGTACTTC. The whole variable domain, filled in from reference TRBV28 and TRBJ2-7, reads DVKVTQSSRYLVKRTGEKVFLECVQDMDHENMFWYRQDPGLGLRLIYFSYDVKMKEKGDIPEGYSVSREKKERFSLILESASTNQTSMYLCASSFAFGNVFRQATYEQYFGPGTRLTVT.